The rows below give T cell receptor beta chains drawn from one sample of a study of OX40 agonist ivuxolimab in advanced cancers. TCRdb's copy holds only in-frame clones and misses some; the assay was immunoSEQ multiplex PCR. This table has 50,000 or so clones, 88% appearing once. The sequences come from CD4+ or CD8+ T cells sorted from blood, collected in a trial of the OX40 agonist ivuxolimab. Source of these receptors: an adult with an advanced solid tumor such as melanoma, head and neck, liver or kidney cancer. CDR3s include the opening cysteine and the closing phenylalanine or tryptophan. The D gene is left open where the match is weak. Size tells how often a clone was seen (once, few, many) or the class of an expanded clone, and some rows leave it out.

DNA: TGTGCCAGCAGCTTATCACAGGGTTTCAGCGGGGCCAACGTCCTGACTTTC
CDR3: CASSLSQGFSGANVLTF
V: TRBV5-5
J: TRBJ2-6
size: .
D: .

DNA: TGTGCCAGCAGTGAATGGACAGATACGCAGTATTTT
CDR3: CASSEWTDTQYF
V: TRBV2
J: TRBJ2-3
size: .
D: .

DNA: TGTGCCAGTAGTTGGACTAGCGGGAGGACAAGAACTAGCACAGATACGCAGTATTTT
CDR3: CASSWTSGRTRTSTDTQYF
V: TRBV19
J: TRBJ2-3
size: .
D: TRBD2

DNA: TGCGCCAGCAGGGACGGAAGCGCAGATACGCAGTATTTT
CDR3: CASRDGSADTQYF
V: TRBV10-2
J: TRBJ2-3
size: .
D: .

DNA: TGTGCCACCCTGACAGGGGCTAATCAGCCCCAGCATTTT
CDR3: CATLTGANQPQHF
V: TRBV28
J: TRBJ1-5
size: .
D: TRBD1

DNA: TGTGCCAGCAGGTTACTTCAACAAGAGACCCAGTACTTC
CDR3: CASRLLQQETQYF
V: TRBV6-5
J: TRBJ2-5
size: .
D: .

DNA: TGTGCCAGCAGCAGTAAACTGGTGCCTGAGCAGTTCTTC
CDR3: CASSSKLVPEQFF
V: TRBV25-1
J: TRBJ2-1
size: .
D: .

DNA: TGTGCCAGCAGCTTAGCGCTTCGAGGTGGCACTGTCACAGATACGCAGTATTTT
CDR3: CASSLALRGGTVTDTQYF
V: TRBV7-8
J: TRBJ2-3
size: .
D: .

DNA: TGTGCCAGTAGTATAATCTCGGCGGGAGTCAGTGGGGAGCTGTTTTTT
CDR3: CASSIISAGVSGELFF
V: TRBV19
J: TRBJ2-2
size: .
D: TRBD2

DNA: TGCGCCAGCAGCTCCTTAAGCAATCAGCCCCAGCATTTT
CDR3: CASSSLSNQPQHF
V: TRBV4-1
J: TRBJ1-5
size: .
D: .

DNA: TGTGCCAGCCATCTCCGGTCTGGGGCCAACGTCCTGACTTTC
CDR3: CASHLRSGANVLTF
V: TRBV25-1
J: TRBJ2-6
size: .
D: .

DNA: TGTGCCAGCAGTGAAAGTCTGGCTAGCGGACACAATGAGCAGTTCTTC
CDR3: CASSESLASGHNEQFF
V: TRBV25-1
J: TRBJ2-1
size: .
D: TRBD2

DNA: TGCGCCAGCAGCGCTCCCGGGACTAGCGGGAGAGGCAATGAGCAGTTCTTC
CDR3: CASSAPGTSGRGNEQFF
V: TRBV4-1
J: TRBJ2-1
size: .
D: TRBD2

DNA: TGTGCCAGCACAGGACGGAGCCAAGAGACCCAGTACTTC
CDR3: CASTGRSQETQYF
V: TRBV7-2
J: TRBJ2-5
size: .
D: .

DNA: TGTGCCAGCAGTCGAAAGACAGGGGGGTTTACTGAAGCTTTCTTT
CDR3: CASSRKTGGFTEAFF
V: TRBV27
J: TRBJ1-1
size: .
D: TRBD1

DNA: TGCGCCAGCAGCTTAGACAGGGCTCGAAACACTGAAGCTTTCTTT
CDR3: CASSLDRARNTEAFF
V: TRBV5-1
J: TRBJ1-1
size: .
D: TRBD1

DNA: TGTGCCAGCAGCACTACAGGGGTCTATAGCAATCAGCCCCAGCATTTT
CDR3: CASSTTGVYSNQPQHF
V: TRBV7-3
J: TRBJ1-5
size: .
D: TRBD1

DNA: TGTGCCAGCAGTTTATATGGGACAGGGAAGGCCGGGGAGCTGTTTTTT
CDR3: CASSLYGTGKAGELFF
V: TRBV28
J: TRBJ2-2
size: once
D: TRBD1

DNA: TGTGCCACCCGACTAGCGGGGTACGAGCAGTACTTC
CDR3: CATRLAGYEQYF
V: TRBV2
J: TRBJ2-7
size: .
D: TRBD2

DNA: TGTGCCAGCGGTTCTAGCGGGTTCTCCTACGAGCAGTACTTC
CDR3: CASGSSGFSYEQYF
V: TRBV6-5
J: TRBJ2-7
size: .
D: TRBD2

DNA: TGTGCCAGCAGTGGGCCGAGCTCCTACAATGAGCAGTTCTTC
CDR3: CASSGPSSYNEQFF
V: TRBV2
J: TRBJ2-1
size: once
D: .

DNA: TGCGCCAGCAGCTTGAATTATGGGACAGGGGGCTACGAGCAGTACTTC
CDR3: CASSLNYGTGGYEQYF
V: TRBV5-1
J: TRBJ2-7
size: few
D: TRBD1

DNA: TGTGCCAATACGGGGCGGTCCGCAGATACGCAGTATTTT
CDR3: CANTGRSADTQYF
V: TRBV6-6
J: TRBJ2-3
size: .
D: .

DNA: TGCGCCAGCAGCCACCTAGGACAGGGAGGAACTGAAGCTTTCTTT
CDR3: CASSHLGQGGTEAFF
V: TRBV4-1
J: TRBJ1-1
size: once
D: TRBD1